This T cell receptor (beta chain) stems from a study of CD8+ T cells in alopecia areata. Extraction of RNA preceded its reverse transcription into cDNA, which served as the sequencing template. TCRdb's table, derived via immunoSEQ multiplex PCR, lists solely in-frame clones and lacks some. In the table there are about 120,000 clones, about half of which are singletons. Treatment reported: oral pan-JAK inhibitor, 5-10 mg twice daily. Sequenced here: CD4+ T cells sorted from blood, sampled at week 4, from a patient treated with tofacitinib. This clonotype was sampled from a human donor with alopecia areata.

CDR3 bases: TGTGCCTGGAATGGGGGGCCAGAGACCCAGTACTTC. It is translated as CAWNGGPETQYF. The chain couples TRBV30 to TRBJ2-5; D could derive from TRBD1 or TRBD2 (6 bases each). Trimming removed 4 bases at V and 4 bases at J, with 10 bases between. CDR1 and CDR2 from the germline V gene are GTSNPN and SVGIG (reference sequence). The CDR3 has 12 amino acids.